Listed below are T cell receptor beta chains from one sample, sequenced in a study of neoadjuvant nivolumab and ipilimumab in lung cancer. TCRdb's copy holds only in-frame clones and misses some; the assay was immunoSEQ multiplex PCR. Altogether some 13,000 clones are present, more than 90% being singletons, with the ten largest covering 2% to 3%. Sequenced material: peripheral blood, taken after neoadjuvant nivolumab, alone or with ipilimumab, at or shortly before surgery. These receptors were collected from an adult with non-small cell lung cancer. Both conserved end residues are part of each CDR3. The order of the fields is CDR3 length, D gene, clone size, J gene, V gene, CDR3 protein, CDR3 DNA. A D gene is named only where the DNA matches it firmly. Some rows have no size entry. The others give once, few or many, or a class for an expanded clone.

12 | . | . | TRBJ2-7 | TRBV5-1 | CASSLANYEQYF | TGCGCCAGCAGCTTGGCCAACTACGAGCAGTACTTC
18 | . | . | TRBJ1-2 | TRBV19 | CASSIGELEGSYHYGYTF | TGTGCCAGTAGTATAGGCGAGTTGGAGGGCAGCTACCACTATGGCTACACCTTC
13 | . | . | TRBJ2-7 | TRBV5-4 | CASSQMTGREQYF | TGTGCCAGCAGCCAGATGACGGGAAGAGAGCAGTACTTC
14 | . | . | TRBJ1-1 | TRBV19 | CASINGRSLTEAFF | TGTGCCAGTATAAACGGACGTTCCCTCACTGAAGCTTTCTTT
11 | . | . | TRBJ2-7 | TRBV20-1 | CSAPLGYEQYF | TGCAGTGCGCCTCTGGGGTACGAGCAGTACTTC
14 | . | . | TRBJ1-5 | TRBV6-5 | CASSLQGPDQPQHF | TGTGCCAGCAGTCTACAGGGACCGGACCAGCCCCAGCATTTT
15 | . | . | TRBJ2-5 | TRBV30 | CAWSIRGPLSETQYF | TGTGCCTGGTCAATCCGAGGGCCGCTTTCGGAGACCCAGTACTTC
13 | TRBD1 | . | TRBJ1-5 | TRBV10-3 | CAIRGDRAQPQHF | TGTGCCATCAGGGGGGACAGGGCCCAGCCCCAGCATTTT
14 | . | . | TRBJ2-3 | TRBV11-2 | CASSLGYFTDTQYF | TGTGCCAGCAGCTTGGGCTACTTCACAGATACGCAGTATTTT
13 | . | once | TRBJ1-5 | TRBV19 | CASSIERTLPQHF | TGTGCCAGTAGTATAGAGAGGACACTACCGCAGCATTTT
15 | . | . | TRBJ2-3 | TRBV7-2 | CASSLRRDSTDTQYF | TGTGCCAGCAGCCTCAGGCGGGATAGCACAGATACGCAGTATTTT
12 | TRBD1 | few | TRBJ1-1 | TRBV5-1 | CASSPGQGGLFF | TGCGCCAGCAGCCCTGGACAGGGAGGCCTTTTCTTT
18 | TRBD2 | once | TRBJ2-2 | TRBV11-3 | CASSRLAGDLGLAGELFF | TGTGCCAGCAGCCGACTAGCGGGAGATCTGGGGTTGGCCGGGGAGCTGTTTTTT
15 | . | . | TRBJ2-7 | TRBV7-2 | CASSLYTGISYEQYF | TGTGCCAGCAGCTTATATACAGGGATATCTTACGAGCAGTACTTC
15 | . | . | TRBJ2-5 | TRBV6-5 | CASSSFGAGEETQYF | TGTGCCAGCAGTTCCTTCGGGGCAGGGGAAGAGACCCAGTACTTC
17 | TRBD1 | . | TRBJ2-1 | TRBV7-2 | CASSSTGGQGPLTGQFF | TGTGCCAGCAGCTCGACGGGGGGACAGGGTCCCTTAACGGGGCAGTTCTTC
15 | TRBD1 | . | TRBJ2-1 | TRBV4-1 | CASSQGTGGSYEQFF | TGCGCCAGCAGCCAAGGAACAGGGGGCTCATATGAGCAGTTCTTC
13 | . | . | TRBJ2-5 | TRBV7-2 | CASSPQGRETQYF | TGTGCCAGCAGCCCGCAGGGGAGGGAGACCCAGTACTTC
14 | . | . | TRBJ2-5 | TRBV5-1 | CASSSSGDGETQYF | TGCGCCAGCAGCTCCTCGGGAGACGGGGAGACCCAGTACTTC
12 | . | . | TRBJ2-1 | TRBV5-1 | CASSFDYNEQFF | TGCGCCAGCAGCTTCGACTACAATGAGCAGTTCTTC
13 | . | . | TRBJ2-7 | TRBV7-9 | CASSLALPYEQYF | TGTGCCAGCAGCTTAGCCCTCCCGTACGAGCAGTACTTC
17 | TRBD1 | . | TRBJ1-1 | TRBV4-2 | CASSQEFDREGNTEAFF | TGTGCCAGCAGCCAAGAATTTGACAGGGAGGGGAACACTGAAGCTTTCTTT
13 | . | once | TRBJ2-5 | TRBV21-1 | CASSKDRVETQYF | TGTGCCAGCAGCAAAGACAGGGTAGAGACCCAGTACTTC
14 | TRBD2 | . | TRBJ2-2 | TRBV10-2 | CATESGVNTGELFF | TGCGCCACCGAAAGCGGGGTGAACACCGGGGAGCTGTTTTTT
15 | . | once | TRBJ1-3 | TRBV18 | CASSPMASGGNTIYF | TGTGCCAGCTCACCAATGGCGTCGGGAGGAAACACCATATATTTT
19 | . | . | TRBJ1-3 | TRBV30 | CAWSVNLVQEVVAGNTIYF | TGTGCCTGGAGTGTAAATCTCGTACAGGAGGTGGTGGCTGGAAACACCATATATTTT
15 | . | few | TRBJ2-7 | TRBV7-2 | CASSLAGVGYYEQYF | TGTGCCAGCAGCTTAGCGGGAGTGGGTTACTACGAGCAGTACTTC
13 | . | . | TRBJ1-1 | TRBV10-3 | CAISGTESHEAFF | TGTGCCATCAGTGGGACAGAATCCCATGAAGCTTTCTTT
17 | TRBD2 | once | TRBJ2-3 | TRBV2 | CASSAPLLAGVADTQYF | TGTGCCAGCAGTGCCCCGCTACTAGCGGGAGTTGCAGATACGCAGTATTTT